This TCR beta chain was found in a study of blood T cell repertoires in COVID-19. On the study more broadly: From the United States, Italy and Spain came samples of acute and convalescent COVID-19. Nucleic acid was either cDNA or gDNA, and it came from T cells, B-cell-depleted T cells, or PBMCs.

Authors' processing steps: How many nucleated cells were present was estimated from reference gene primer amplification. Sequencing was performed with immunoSEQ multiplex PCR; in TCRdb, only in-frame clones are kept and a portion is missing. That table gives V, J and clone size, and the DNA gave D and trimming. In the table there are around 200,000 clones, around 90% of which are singletons. With 3 bases clipped from V and 6 bases from J, the junction kept 7 bases outside the gene matches. This CDR3 is built from 15 residues. From germline, CDR1 is SNHLY and CDR2 FYNNEI. The sample comprised peripheral blood. The rearrangement joins TRBV2 to TRBJ2-1; 8 positions match TRBD2. The source is a woman between 18 and 29 years old who had recovered from COVID-19. CDR3 nucleotide sequence: TGTGCCAGCAGTGACGGGACTAGGTCAGTCAATGAGCAGTTCTTC. Protein: CASSDGTRSVNEQFF.